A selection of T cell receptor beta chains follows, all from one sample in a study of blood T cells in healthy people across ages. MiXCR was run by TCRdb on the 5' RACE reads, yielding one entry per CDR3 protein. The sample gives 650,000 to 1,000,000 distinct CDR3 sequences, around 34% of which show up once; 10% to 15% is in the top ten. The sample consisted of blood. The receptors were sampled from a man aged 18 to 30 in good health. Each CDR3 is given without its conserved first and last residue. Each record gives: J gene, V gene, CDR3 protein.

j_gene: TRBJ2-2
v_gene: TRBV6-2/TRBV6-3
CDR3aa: ASSALTTGTGYTGELF

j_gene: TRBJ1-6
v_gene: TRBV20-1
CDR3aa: SARAGPNNSPLH

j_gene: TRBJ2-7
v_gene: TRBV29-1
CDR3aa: SVPQTKTYNEQY

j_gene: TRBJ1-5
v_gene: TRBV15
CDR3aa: ATSRGTGENQPQH

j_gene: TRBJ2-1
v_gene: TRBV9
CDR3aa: ASGLAVSYNEQF

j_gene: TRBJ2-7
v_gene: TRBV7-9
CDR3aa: ASVPAGGYEQY

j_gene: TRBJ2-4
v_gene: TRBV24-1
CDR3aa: ATSQGSNRQY

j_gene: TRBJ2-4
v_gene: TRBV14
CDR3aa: ASSRDSIAKNIQY

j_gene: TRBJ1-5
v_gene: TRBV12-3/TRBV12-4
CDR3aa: ASRIGTVDQPQH

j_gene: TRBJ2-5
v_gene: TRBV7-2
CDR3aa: ASSLASRQETQY

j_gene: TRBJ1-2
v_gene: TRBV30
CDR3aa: AWSRAPNYGYT

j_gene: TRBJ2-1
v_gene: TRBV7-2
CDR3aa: ASSPGTGMINEQF

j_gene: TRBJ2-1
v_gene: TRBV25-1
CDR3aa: ASTQGGWDEQF

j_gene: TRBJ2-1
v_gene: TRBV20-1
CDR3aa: RARDYYNEQF

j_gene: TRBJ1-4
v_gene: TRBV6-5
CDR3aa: ASSYSGAGGESNEKLF

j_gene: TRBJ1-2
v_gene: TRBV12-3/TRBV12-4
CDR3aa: ASSLIGTSSGYT

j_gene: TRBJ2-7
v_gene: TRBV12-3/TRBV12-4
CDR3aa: ASSSGKGLSSDEQY

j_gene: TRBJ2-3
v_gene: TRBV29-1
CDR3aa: SVEGRMNPGDTQY

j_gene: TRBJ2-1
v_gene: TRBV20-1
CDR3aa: SARAGTGDYNEQF

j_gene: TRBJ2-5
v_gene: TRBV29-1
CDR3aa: SVLPIAGGKTQY

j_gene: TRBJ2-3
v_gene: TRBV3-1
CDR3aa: ASSQTSGRTDTQY

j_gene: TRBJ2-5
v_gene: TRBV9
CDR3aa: ASSVEDRVGETQY

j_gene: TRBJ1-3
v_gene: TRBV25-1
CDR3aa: ASSGTGSSGNTIY